This T cell receptor (beta chain) is drawn from a study of shared clonotypes between healthy human individuals. Details on this clone: Its antigen is currently unknown. The same CDR3 also results from other DNA sequences found in this sample.

Regarding the study as a whole: Shared clonotypes across all four donors exceeded non-shared ones in generation probability. Naive subsets tended to show greater estimated richness than memory subsets.

Several immunoSEQ plates held equal portions of the genomic DNA taken from each subset. Original analysis: Without quality scores, immunoSEQ junctional reads could not be filtered like full-length reads. Assay used: immunoSEQ multiplex PCR; TCRdb lists only in-frame clones, some missing. That table supplies the V and J calls and clone size; D and trimming were determined from the DNA. The sample records about 2.4 million clones, approximately 90% being singletons. Between the trimmed V and J ends, which lost 0 bases and 6 bases, there was a span of 7 bases. The CDR3 spans 14 residues. Per germline, CDR1 SGHNT and CDR2 YYREEE (reference sequence).

The source material was naive CD4+ T cells sorted from blood. The subset is: CD45RA+ positively selected. The chain couples TRBV5-4 to TRBJ1-6; the D gene is possibly TRBD1 (5 bases). The receptor was isolated from a man younger than 35 in good health. CDR3 sequence reads: CASSLERGNSPLHF. CDR3 sequence (DNA): TGTGCCAGCAGCTTGGAGAGGGGTAATTCACCCCTCCACTTT.